This T cell receptor (beta chain) is from a study of STAT5B mutations in CD4+ large granular lymphocyte leukemia. Points from the study as a whole: Higher CD4+ than CD8+ T-LGLL clonality might reflect small sample size. Patient CD4-sorted repertoires stayed more clonal than healthy ones after leukemic-clone removal. 8/27 top patient clones versus 2/35 control clones were TRBV06-family.

This was a survey-level run. Using immunoSEQ multiplex PCR, the repertoire was profiled, and TCRdb retains in-frame clones only, with some absent. Of 30,000 to 40,000 clones in the sample, 70% to 90% are singletons; the top ten hold roughly 3.2%. In regard to this clone: Its antigen remains unidentified.

V was clipped by 3 bases and J by 0 bases, with 11 bases between them. This CDR3 contains 15 residues. The germline V gene has CDR1 LNHDA and CDR2 SQIVND (reference sequence). This chain joins TRBV19 and TRBJ1-2; perhaps TRBD1 as D (6 bases). Sequencing was carried out using CD4+ T cells from blood buffy coats. The receptor's source is a human donor in good health. The CDR3 region has the DNA TGTGCCAGTAGTATCCTCGGACAGCCTAACTATGGCTACACCTTC. It yields the protein CASSILGQPNYGYTF. Filled out from reference TRBV19 and TRBJ1-2, the complete variable domain reads DGGITQSPKYLFRKEGQNVTLSCEQNLNHDAMYWYRQDPGQGLRLIYYSQIVNDFQKGDIAEGYSVSREKKESFPLTVTSAQKNPTAFYLCASSILGQPNYGYTFGSGTRLTVV.